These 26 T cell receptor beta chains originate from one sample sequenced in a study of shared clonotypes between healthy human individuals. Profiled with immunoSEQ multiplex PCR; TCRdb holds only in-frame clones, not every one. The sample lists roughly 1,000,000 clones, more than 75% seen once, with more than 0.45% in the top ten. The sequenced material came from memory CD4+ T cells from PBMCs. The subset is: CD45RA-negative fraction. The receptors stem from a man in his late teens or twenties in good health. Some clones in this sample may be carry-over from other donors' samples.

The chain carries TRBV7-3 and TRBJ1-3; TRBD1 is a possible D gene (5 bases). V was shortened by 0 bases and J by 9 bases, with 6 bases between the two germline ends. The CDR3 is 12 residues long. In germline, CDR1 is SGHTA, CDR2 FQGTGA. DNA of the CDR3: TGTGCCAGCAGCTTAACGGGGACCACCATATATTTT. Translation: CASSLTGTTIYF.

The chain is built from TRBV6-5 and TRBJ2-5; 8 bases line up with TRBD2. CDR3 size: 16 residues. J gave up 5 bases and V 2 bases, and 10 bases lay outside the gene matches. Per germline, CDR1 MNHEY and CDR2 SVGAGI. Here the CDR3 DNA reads TGTGCCAGCAGTTACATCGTCGGAGGCGGGAGGGAGACCCAGTACTTC. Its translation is CASSYIVGGGRETQYF.

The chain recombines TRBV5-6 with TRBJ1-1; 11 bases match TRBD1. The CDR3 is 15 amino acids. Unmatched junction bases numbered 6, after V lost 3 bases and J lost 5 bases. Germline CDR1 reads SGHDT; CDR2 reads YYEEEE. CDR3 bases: TGTGCCAGCAGCTGGCCGGGACAGGGGGTTACTGAAGCTTTCTTT. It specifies CASSWPGQGVTEAFF.

The CDR3 is CASQSTGQETQYF. The CDR3 bases are TGCGCCAGCCAGAGTACGGGACAAGAGACCCAGTACTTC. This chain links TRBV5-1 with TRBJ2-5; possible D gene TRBD2, 5 bases. The CDR3 sequence is 13 residues long. Trimming stripped 7 bases from V and 2 bases from J, with 12 bases between. Germline-derived CDR1 and CDR2 are SGHRS and YFSETQ. The whole variable domain, remainder taken from reference TRBV5-1 and TRBJ2-5, is KAGVTQTPRYLIKTRGQQVTLSCSPISGHRSVSWYQQTPGQGLQFLFEYFSETQRNKGNFPGRFSGRQFSNSRSEMNVSTLELGDSALYLCASQSTGQETQYFGPGTRLLVL.

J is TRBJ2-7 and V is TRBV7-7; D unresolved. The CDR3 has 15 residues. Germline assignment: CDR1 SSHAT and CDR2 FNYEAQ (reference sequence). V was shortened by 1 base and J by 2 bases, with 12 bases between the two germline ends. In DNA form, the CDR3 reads TGTGCCAGCAGCTTAGTTGCCGGGCCCCCCTACGAGCAGTACTTC. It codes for CASSLVAGPPYEQYF.

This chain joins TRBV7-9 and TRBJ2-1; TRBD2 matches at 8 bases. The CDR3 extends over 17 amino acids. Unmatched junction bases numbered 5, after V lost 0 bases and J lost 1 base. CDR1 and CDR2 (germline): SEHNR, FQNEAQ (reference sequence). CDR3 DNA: TGTGCCAGCAGCTTAGCGATAACGGGGGGGTCCTACAATGAGCAGTTCTTC. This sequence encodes CASSLAITGGSYNEQFF.

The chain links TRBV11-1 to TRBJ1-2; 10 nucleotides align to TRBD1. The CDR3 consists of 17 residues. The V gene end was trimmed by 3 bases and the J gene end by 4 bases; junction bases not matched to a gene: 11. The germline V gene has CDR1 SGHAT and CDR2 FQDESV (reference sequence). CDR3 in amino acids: CASSLGGQGRRLYGYTF. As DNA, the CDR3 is TGTGCCAGCAGCTTGGGGGGACAGGGGCGACGTCTCTATGGCTACACCTTC.

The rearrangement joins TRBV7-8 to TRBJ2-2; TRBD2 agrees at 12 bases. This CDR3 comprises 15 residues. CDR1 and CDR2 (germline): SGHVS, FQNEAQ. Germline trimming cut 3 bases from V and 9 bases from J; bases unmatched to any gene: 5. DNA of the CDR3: TGTGCCAGCAGCTTCCTAGCGGGAGGGCCAAGGGAGCTGTTTTTT. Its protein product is CASSFLAGGPRELFF.

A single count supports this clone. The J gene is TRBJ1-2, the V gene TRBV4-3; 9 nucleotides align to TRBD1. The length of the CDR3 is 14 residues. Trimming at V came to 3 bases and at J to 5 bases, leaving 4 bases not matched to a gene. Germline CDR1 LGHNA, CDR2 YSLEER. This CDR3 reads CASSQDRGEYGYTF. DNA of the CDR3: TGCGCCAGCAGCCAGGACAGGGGAGAGTATGGCTACACCTTC.

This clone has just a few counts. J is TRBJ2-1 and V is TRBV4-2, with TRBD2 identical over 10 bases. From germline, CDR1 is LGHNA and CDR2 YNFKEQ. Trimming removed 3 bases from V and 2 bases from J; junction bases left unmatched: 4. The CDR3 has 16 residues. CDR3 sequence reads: CASSQALAGAYNEQFF. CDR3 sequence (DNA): TGTGCCAGCAGCCAGGCCCTAGCGGGAGCCTACAATGAGCAGTTCTTC.

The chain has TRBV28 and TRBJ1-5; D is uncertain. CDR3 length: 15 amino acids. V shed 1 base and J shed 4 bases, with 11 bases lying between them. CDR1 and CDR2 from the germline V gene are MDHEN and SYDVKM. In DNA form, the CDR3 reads TGTGCCAGCAGTTTATCGGCAGGACTGAATCAGCCCCAGCATTTT. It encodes CASSLSAGLNQPQHF.

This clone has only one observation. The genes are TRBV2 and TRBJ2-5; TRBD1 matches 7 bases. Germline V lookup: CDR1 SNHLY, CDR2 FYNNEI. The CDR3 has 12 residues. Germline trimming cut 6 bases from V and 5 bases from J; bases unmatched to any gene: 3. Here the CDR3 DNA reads TGTGCCAGCAGGCAGACAGGGGAGACCCAGTACTTC. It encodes CASRQTGETQYF.

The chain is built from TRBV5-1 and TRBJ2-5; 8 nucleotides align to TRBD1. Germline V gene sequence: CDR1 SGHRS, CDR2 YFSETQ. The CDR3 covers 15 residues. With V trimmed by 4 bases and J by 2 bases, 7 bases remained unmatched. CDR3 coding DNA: TGCGCCAGCAGCCCGGACAGGGTTGGGCAAGAGACCCAGTACTTC. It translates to CASSPDRVGQETQYF.

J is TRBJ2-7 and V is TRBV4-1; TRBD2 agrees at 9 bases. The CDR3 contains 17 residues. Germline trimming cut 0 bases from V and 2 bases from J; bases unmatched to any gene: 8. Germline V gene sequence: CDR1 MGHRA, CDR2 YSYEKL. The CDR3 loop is CASSQEAGTSFTYEQYF. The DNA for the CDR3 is TGCGCCAGCAGCCAAGAGGCCGGGACTAGCTTTACCTACGAGCAGTACTTC.

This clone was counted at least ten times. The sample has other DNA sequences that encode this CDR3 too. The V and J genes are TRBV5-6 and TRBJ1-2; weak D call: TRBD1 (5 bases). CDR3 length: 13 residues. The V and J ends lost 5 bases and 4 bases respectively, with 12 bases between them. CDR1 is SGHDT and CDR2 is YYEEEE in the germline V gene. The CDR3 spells CASRPGLLYGYTF. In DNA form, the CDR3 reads TGTGCCAGCAGGCCGGGACTGCTCTATGGCTACACCTTC.

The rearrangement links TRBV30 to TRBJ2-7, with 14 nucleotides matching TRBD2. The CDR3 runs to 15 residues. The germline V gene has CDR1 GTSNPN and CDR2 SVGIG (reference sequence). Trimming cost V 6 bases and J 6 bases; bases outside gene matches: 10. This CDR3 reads CACNKGLAGVGEQYF. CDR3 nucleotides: TGTGCCTGCAACAAGGGACTAGCGGGAGTGGGCGAGCAGTACTTC. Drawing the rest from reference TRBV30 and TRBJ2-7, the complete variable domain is SQTIHQWPATLVQPVGSPLSLECTVEGTSNPNLYWYRQAAGRGLQLLFYSVGIGQISSEVPQNLSASRPQDRQFILSSKKLLLSDSGFYLCACNKGLAGVGEQYFGPGTRLTVT.

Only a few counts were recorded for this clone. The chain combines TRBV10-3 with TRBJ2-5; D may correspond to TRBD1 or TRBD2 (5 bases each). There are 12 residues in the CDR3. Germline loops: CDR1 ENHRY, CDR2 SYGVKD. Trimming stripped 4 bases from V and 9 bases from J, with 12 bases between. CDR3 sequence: CAISAEGQAQYF. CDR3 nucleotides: TGTGCCATCAGTGCAGAGGGGCAGGCCCAGTACTTC.

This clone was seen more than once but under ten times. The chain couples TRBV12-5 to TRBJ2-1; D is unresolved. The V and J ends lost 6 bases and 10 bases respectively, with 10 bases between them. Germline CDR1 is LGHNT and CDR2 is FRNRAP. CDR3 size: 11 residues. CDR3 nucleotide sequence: TGTGCTAGTGGCTCTACCGGGGAGCAGTTCTTC. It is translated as CASGSTGEQFF.

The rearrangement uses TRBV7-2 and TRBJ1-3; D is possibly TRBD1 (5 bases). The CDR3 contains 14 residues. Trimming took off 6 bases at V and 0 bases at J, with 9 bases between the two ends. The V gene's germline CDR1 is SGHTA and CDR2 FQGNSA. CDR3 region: CASRDSNSGNTIYF. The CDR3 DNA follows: TGTGCCAGCAGAGACAGCAACTCTGGAAACACCATATATTTT.

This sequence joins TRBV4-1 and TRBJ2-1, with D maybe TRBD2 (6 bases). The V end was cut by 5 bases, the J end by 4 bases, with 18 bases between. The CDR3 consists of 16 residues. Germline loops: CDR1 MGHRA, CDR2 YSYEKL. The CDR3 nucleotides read TGCGCCAGCAGCGTTCCGGGACTGGGGGTTTACAATGAGCAGTTCTTC. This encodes CASSVPGLGVYNEQFF.

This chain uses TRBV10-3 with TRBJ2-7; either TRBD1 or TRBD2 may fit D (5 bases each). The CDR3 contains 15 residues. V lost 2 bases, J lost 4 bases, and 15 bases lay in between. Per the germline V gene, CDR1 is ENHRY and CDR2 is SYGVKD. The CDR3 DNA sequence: TGTGCCATCAGTGAGAAGTTTGGGGGTATGTACGAGCAGTACTTC. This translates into CAISEKFGGMYEQYF.

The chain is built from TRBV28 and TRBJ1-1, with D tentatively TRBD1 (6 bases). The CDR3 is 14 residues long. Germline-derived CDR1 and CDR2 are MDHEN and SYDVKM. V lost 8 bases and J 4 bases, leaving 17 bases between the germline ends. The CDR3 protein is CASGLTGGRTEAFF. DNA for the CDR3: TGTGCCAGCGGGTTGACGGGGGGGCGCACTGAAGCTTTCTTT.

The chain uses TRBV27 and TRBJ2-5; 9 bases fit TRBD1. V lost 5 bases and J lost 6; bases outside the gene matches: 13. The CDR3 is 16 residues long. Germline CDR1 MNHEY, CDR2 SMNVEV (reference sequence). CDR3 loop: CASSPRTGTGRQTQYF. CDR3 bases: TGTGCCAGCAGTCCGCGAACCGGGACAGGGCGCCAGACCCAGTACTTC.

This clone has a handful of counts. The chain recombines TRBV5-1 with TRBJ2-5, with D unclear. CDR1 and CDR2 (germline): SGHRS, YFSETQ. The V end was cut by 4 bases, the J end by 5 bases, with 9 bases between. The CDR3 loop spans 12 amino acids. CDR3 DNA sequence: TGCGCCAGCAGCATGAATATGGAGACCCAGTACTTC. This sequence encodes CASSMNMETQYF.

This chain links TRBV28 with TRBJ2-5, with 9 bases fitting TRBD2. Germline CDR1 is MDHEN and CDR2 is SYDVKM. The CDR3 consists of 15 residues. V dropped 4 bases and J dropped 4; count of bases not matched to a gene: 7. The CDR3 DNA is TGTGCCAGCAGTTCTCAGCGGGGGGCACGAGAGACCCAGTACTTC. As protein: CASSSQRGARETQYF.

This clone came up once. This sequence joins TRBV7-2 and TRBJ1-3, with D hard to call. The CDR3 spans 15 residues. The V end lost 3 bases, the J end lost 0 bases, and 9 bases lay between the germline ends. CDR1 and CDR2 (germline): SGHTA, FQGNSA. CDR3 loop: CASSFQLSSGNTIYF. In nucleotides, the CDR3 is TGTGCCAGCAGCTTTCAGTTGAGCTCTGGAAACACCATATATTTT.